The clone carrying this TCR beta chain was detected a few times. The source of the sample is a study of T-cell reconstitution after alpha-beta-depleted transplantation in children. Unique molecular identifiers were built into the TCRbeta library. TCRdb processed the PCR reads anew with MiXCR; each CDR3 protein has one entry. The table shows around 600,000 distinct CDR3 sequences, with roughly a tenth occurring only once. This sample comprised PBMCs from the stem cell graft donor, obtained from the stem cell graft. The clonotype comes from a human donor who donated a stem cell graft to a child with acute myeloid leukemia.

The CDR3 DNA is TGCGCCAGCAGCCAGGGACTAGCGGGAAATTCCGGGGAGCTGTTTTTT. Its protein product is CASSQGLAGNSGELFF. The gene calls are TRBV4-3 and TRBJ2-2; 13 bases agree with TRBD2. CDR3 size: 16 residues. CDR1 is LGHNA, CDR2 YSLEER, per germline. With 3 bases clipped from V and 6 bases from J, the junction kept 4 bases outside the gene matches.